This T cell receptor beta chain emerged from a study of cytomegalovirus exposure and HLA in healthy donors. Study-wide points: A later analysis associated some 18,000 TCR beta sequences with HLA alleles at a 0.05 false discovery rate. Researchers reported from a later analysis that most CMV-associated TCR beta chains appeared HLA-restricted.

Comment on this clone: As yet, its antigen is unknown.

The PCR contained 60 Vbeta and 13 Jbeta primers. Assay: immunoSEQ multiplex PCR; the TCRdb copy retains only in-frame clones and omits some. The table includes around 130,000 clones, more than 60% detected once. The sample consisted of PBMCs. This TCR was recovered from a woman younger than 30 in good health and CMV-seronegative.

CDR3 amino acids: CASSQEETSNLGGTDTQYF. The CDR3 DNA sequence: TGTGCCAGCAGCCAAGAGGAGACTAGTAACCTGGGTGGGACAGATACGCAGTATTTT. The gene calls are TRBV4-2 and TRBJ2-3; the D gene is possibly TRBD2 (6 bases). Trimming removed 0 bases from V and 3 bases from J, with 22 bases in between. This CDR3 has 19 amino acids. Germline V gene sequence: CDR1 LGHNA, CDR2 YNFKEQ.